The 10 T cell receptor beta chains reported below all come from one sample, sequenced in a study of cytomegalovirus exposure and HLA in healthy donors. Method: immunoSEQ multiplex PCR; TCRdb's copy keeps in-frame clones and lacks some. Of 200,000 to 300,000 clones listed, about 90% are singletons. The sequencing sample was made of PBMCs. These receptor sequences come from a man aged 18 to 30 in good health and CMV-seropositive.

This clone has just one count. The J gene is TRBJ2-7, the V gene TRBV6-1, with D perhaps matching TRBD1 or TRBD2 (5 bases each). Germline V gives CDR1 MNHNS, CDR2 SASEGT. Trimming cost V 6 bases and J 3 bases, with 15 bases left between them. The CDR3 totals 14 residues. CDR3 sequence (DNA): TGTGCCAGCAGGGGGGTCGGGGTCGTCTACGAGCAGTACTTC. Translated: CASRGVGVVYEQYF.

This sequence joins TRBV5-4 and TRBJ2-1; 12 positions match TRBD2. V shed 4 bases and J 7 bases; nucleotides not matched to a gene: 6. Germline assignment: CDR1 SGHNT and CDR2 YYREEE (reference sequence). This CDR3 has 15 amino acids. The CDR3 is CASSRTSGNENEQFF. In DNA, the CDR3 is TGTGCCAGCAGCCGGACTAGCGGGAACGAGAATGAGCAGTTCTTC.

The V gene is TRBV11-2, the J gene TRBJ1-2; D is ambiguous. The CDR3 has 16 amino acids. Germline V gives CDR1 SGHAT, CDR2 FQNNGV. V dropped 0 bases and J dropped 4 bases, with 15 bases sitting between them. The CDR3 DNA is TGTGCCAGCAGCTTAGATCAGCGGCGGTGGATCTATGGCTACACCTTC. Its translation is CASSLDQRRWIYGYTF. The complete variable domain, with remaining parts taken from reference TRBV11-2 and TRBJ1-2, reads EAGVAQSPRYKIIEKRQSVAFWCNPISGHATLYWYQQILGQGPKLLIQFQNNGVVDDSQLPKDRFSAERLKGVDSTLKIQPAKLEDSAVYLCASSLDQRRWIYGYTFGSGTRLTVV.

The chain recombines TRBV27 with TRBJ2-3; D not certain. The V gene lost 2 bases and the J gene lost 2 bases, with 5 bases spanning the gap. The CDR3 totals 13 residues. Germline loops: CDR1 MNHEY, CDR2 SMNVEV (reference sequence). CDR3 protein: CASSLGVTDTQYF. CDR3 nucleotides: TGTGCCAGCAGTTTAGGGGTCACAGATACGCAGTATTTT.

As concerns this clone: Other DNA variants within this sample encode the same CDR3. The chain has TRBV5-1 and TRBJ1-1; D gene uncertain. V lost 0 bases, J lost 0 bases, and 3 bases lay in between. The CDR3 length is 13 residues. Germline loops: CDR1 SGHRS, CDR2 YFSETQ. For the CDR3, the DNA is TGCGCCAGCAGCTTGGACCTGAACACTGAAGCTTTCTTT. This codes for CASSLDLNTEAFF.

The gene calls are TRBV7-3 and TRBJ2-2, with a weak D call TRBD1 (6 bases). Germline CDR1 is SGHTA and CDR2 is FQGTGA. Trimming stripped 5 bases from V and 4 bases from J, with 11 bases between. The CDR3 is 14 amino acids. The CDR3 DNA follows: TGTGCCAGCAGCATACAGGGAGCCACCGGGGAGCTGTTTTTT. Translation gives CASSIQGATGELFF.

V is TRBV6-4 and J is TRBJ2-1; TRBD2 is a possible D gene (6 bases). From germline, CDR1 is MRHNA and CDR2 SNTAGT. The CDR3 sequence is 13 residues long. The V end lost 5 bases, the J end lost 6 bases, and 11 bases lay between the germline ends. The CDR3 is CASSLLGGNEQFF. As DNA, the CDR3 is TGTGCCAGCAGTTTATTGGGGGGCAATGAGCAGTTCTTC.

This rearrangement joins TRBV2 to TRBJ2-5; the D gene could be TRBD1 or TRBD2 (5 bases each). This CDR3 spans 13 amino acids. Germline lookup yields CDR1 SNHLY and CDR2 FYNNEI. V lost 6 bases to trimming and J lost 3 bases, with 11 bases between them. The CDR3 bases are TGTGCCAGCAGGGACCGGGACGAAGAGACCCAGTACTTC. Translation: CASRDRDEETQYF.

The chain carries TRBV28 and TRBJ1-1; maybe TRBD1 (6 bases). The CDR3 covers 13 residues. V was trimmed by 4 bases and J by 5 bases, leaving 11 bases between them. CDR1 and CDR2 (germline): MDHEN, SYDVKM. The CDR3 DNA sequence: TGTGCCAGCAGTTGGGGGAGGGGGACTGAAGCTTTCTTT. This encodes CASSWGRGTEAFF.

The chain combines TRBV13 with TRBJ2-7, with TRBD2 as a possible D gene (5 bases). V lost 2 bases to trimming and J lost 0 bases, with 8 bases between them. Germline V CDR1 and CDR2: PRHDT, FYEKMQ (reference sequence). The CDR3 is made up of 14 amino acids. CDR3 coding DNA: TGTGCCAGCAGCTTATTGGACTCCTCCTACGAGCAGTACTTC. Translation: CASSLLDSSYEQYF. The full variable domain, completed using reference TRBV13 and TRBJ2-7, is AAGVIQSPRHLIKEKRETATLKCYPIPRHDTVYWYQQGPGQDPQFLISFYEKMQSDKGSIPDRFSAQQFSDYHSELNMSSLELGDSALYFCASSLLDSSYEQYFGPGTRLTVT.